Listed below are T cell receptor beta chains from one sample, sequenced in a study of blood T cells in healthy people across ages. TCRdb called the 5' RACE reads again in MiXCR, with one record for every CDR3 protein. Of about 1,800,000 distinct CDR3 sequences detected, roughly 28% appear once; the ten largest clones hold 6.5% to 8.5%. Sequenced input: blood. These receptors originate from a woman in her twenties or thirties in good health. Each CDR3 is given with its conserved first and last residue. A D gene is named only where the DNA matches it firmly. A row's size may be missing; if present it is once, few, many or a size class.

size: few
V: TRBV12-3/TRBV12-4
D: -
J: TRBJ2-1
CDR3: CASSLSSSRREQFF
DNA: TGTGCCAGCAGTTTATCGTCTTCGCGGAGGGAGCAGTTCTTC

size: -
V: TRBV7-7
D: -
J: TRBJ2-1
CDR3: CASSSSWGTEQFF
DNA: TGTGCCAGCAGCTCCTCGTGGGGGACTGAGCAGTTCTTC

size: -
V: TRBV5-1
D: TRBD2
J: TRBJ2-7
CDR3: CASSGRRGGDYEQYF
DNA: TGCGCCAGCAGCGGCAGGAGGGGAGGGGACTACGAGCAGTACTTC

size: -
V: TRBV9
D: -
J: TRBJ1-1
CDR3: CASSVEGLGITEAFF
DNA: TGTGCCAGCAGCGTAGAAGGACTAGGCATCACTGAAGCTTTCTTT

size: -
V: TRBV5-1
D: TRBD1
J: TRBJ1-4
CDR3: CASSLPPGQGIEKLFF
DNA: TGCGCCAGCAGCTTGCCCCCGGGACAGGGGATCGAAAAACTGTTTTTT

size: -
V: TRBV6-8
D: -
J: TRBJ1-1
CDR3: CAEPTGGGGNLDTEAFF
DNA: TGTGCCGAACCTACGGGGGGAGGAGGGAACTTGGACACTGAAGCTTTCTTT

size: few
V: TRBV7-9
D: -
J: TRBJ2-6
CDR3: CASSPTYSSGANVLTF
DNA: TGTGCCAGCAGCCCGACCTACAGCTCTGGGGCCAACGTCCTGACTTTC

size: few
V: TRBV27
D: -
J: TRBJ2-1
CDR3: CASSLKGPFNEQFF
DNA: TGTGCCAGCAGTTTGAAGGGTCCCTTTAATGAGCAGTTCTTC

size: -
V: TRBV29-1
D: -
J: TRBJ2-5
CDR3: CSPRMVDDNEQYF
DNA: TGCAGCCCGAGGATGGTGGACGACAATGAGCAGTACTTC

size: -
V: TRBV5-1
D: -
J: TRBJ2-1
CDR3: CASSWGDRFDEQFF
DNA: TGCGCCAGCAGCTGGGGAGACAGGTTCGACGAGCAGTTCTTC

size: -
V: TRBV5-1
D: TRBD2
J: TRBJ2-7
CDR3: CASYPRQSGGYEQYF
DNA: TGCGCCAGCTACCCCCGCCAAAGCGGGGGCTACGAGCAGTACTTC

size: few
V: TRBV7-9
D: TRBD2
J: TRBJ2-7
CDR3: CASSLAQFLAGASYEQYF
DNA: TGTGCCAGCAGCTTAGCGCAGTTTCTAGCGGGGGCTTCCTACGAGCAGTACTTC

size: -
V: TRBV2
D: TRBD1
J: TRBJ1-5
CDR3: CASTGQRGANQPQHF
DNA: TGTGCCAGCACGGGACAGCGAGGAGCAAATCAGCCCCAGCATTTT

size: few
V: TRBV4-3
D: -
J: TRBJ1-6
CDR3: CASSQDQGNSPLHF
DNA: TGCGCCAGCAGCCAAGATCAAGGAAATTCACCCCTCCACTTT

size: few
V: TRBV7-6
D: -
J: TRBJ1-2
CDR3: CASSSHLGGYTF
DNA: TGTGCCAGCAGCTCGCACCTAGGGGGCTACACCTTC

size: -
V: TRBV2
D: -
J: TRBJ2-7
CDR3: CATSRGTYEQYF
DNA: TGTGCCACCTCCCGGGGAACCTACGAGCAGTACTTC

size: many
V: TRBV13
D: -
J: TRBJ2-7
CDR3: CASSPSRDRRNEQYF
DNA: TGTGCCAGCAGCCCCTCCCGAGACCGACGGAACGAGCAGTACTTC

size: few
V: TRBV6-2/TRBV6-3
D: -
J: TRBJ2-5
CDR3: CASSPGEAQYF
DNA: TGTGCCAGCAGTCCAGGGGAGGCCCAGTACTTC

size: few
V: TRBV2
D: TRBD2
J: TRBJ2-1
CDR3: CASSVPGGLDEQFF
DNA: TGTGCCAGCAGTGTTCCGGGGGGGTTGGATGAGCAGTTCTTC

size: many
V: TRBV29-1
D: -
J: TRBJ2-7
CDR3: CSVGPSDREQYF
DNA: TGCAGCGTGGGGCCGAGCGACAGGGAGCAGTACTTC

size: few
V: TRBV20-1
D: -
J: TRBJ2-3
CDR3: CSARGTRGTDTQYF
DNA: TGCAGTGCTAGAGGGACTCGAGGCACAGATACGCAGTATTTT

size: -
V: TRBV18
D: -
J: TRBJ1-4
CDR3: CASSQARAPEGKLFF
DNA: TGTGCCAGCTCACAAGCCCGGGCACCGGAAGGGAAACTGTTTTTT

size: -
V: TRBV3-1
D: -
J: TRBJ1-1
CDR3: CASSHEGYTEAFF
DNA: TGTGCCAGCAGCCACGAAGGGTACACTGAAGCTTTCTTT

size: few
V: TRBV20-1
D: -
J: TRBJ2-4
CDR3: CSAPGAKNIQYF
DNA: TGCAGTGCGCCGGGGGCCAAAAACATTCAGTACTTC

size: -
V: TRBV5-1
D: -
J: TRBJ1-1
CDR3: CASSQDRQVGTEAFF
DNA: TGCGCCAGCAGCCAAGACCGACAGGTGGGGACTGAAGCTTTCTTT

size: few
V: TRBV27
D: -
J: TRBJ1-2
CDR3: CATGGHGPPYGYTF
DNA: TGTGCCACCGGAGGACACGGCCCGCCCTATGGCTACACCTTC

size: -
V: TRBV7-8
D: -
J: TRBJ1-6
CDR3: CASSLAGLGLASPLHF
DNA: TGTGCCAGCAGCTTAGCCGGGTTGGGATTGGCGTCACCCCTCCACTTT

size: -
V: TRBV21-1
D: -
J: TRBJ2-7
CDR3: CASPRRGHIVSYEQYF
DNA: TGTGCCAGCCCCAGGCGGGGACACATAGTCTCCTACGAGCAGTACTTC

size: few
V: TRBV7-2
D: -
J: TRBJ2-3
CDR3: CASSLNREDTQYF
DNA: TGTGCCAGCAGCCTGAACAGGGAAGATACGCAGTATTTT

size: -
V: TRBV29-1
D: -
J: TRBJ2-7
CDR3: CSVVWGAEQYF
DNA: TGCAGCGTTGTATGGGGGGCCGAGCAGTACTTC

size: few
V: TRBV5-1
D: TRBD1
J: TRBJ2-3
CDR3: CASSLPGQGIDTQYF
DNA: TGCGCCAGCAGCCTACCGGGACAGGGAATAGATACGCAGTATTTT

size: -
V: TRBV4-1
D: TRBD2
J: TRBJ2-5
CDR3: CASSQDGGGAPGETQYF
DNA: TGCGCCAGCAGCCAAGACGGCGGGGGGGCCCCGGGAGAGACCCAGTACTTC

size: -
V: TRBV12-3/TRBV12-4
D: TRBD2
J: TRBJ2-1
CDR3: CASSFNLAGQGEQFF
DNA: TGTGCCAGCAGTTTTAATCTAGCGGGTCAGGGTGAGCAGTTCTTC

size: -
V: TRBV21-1
D: -
J: TRBJ1-2
CDR3: CASSKVGRTNYGYTF
DNA: TGTGCCAGCAGCAAAGTGGGCAGAACGAACTATGGCTACACCTTC

size: -
V: TRBV5-1
D: -
J: TRBJ2-2
CDR3: CASSYEGNGELFF
DNA: TGCGCCAGCAGCTACGAGGGGAACGGGGAGCTGTTTTTT

size: many
V: TRBV3-1
D: TRBD2
J: TRBJ2-7
CDR3: CASSQGASGYEQYF
DNA: TGTGCCAGCAGCCAAGGGGCTAGCGGATACGAGCAGTACTTC

size: -
V: TRBV7-2
D: -
J: TRBJ1-1
CDR3: CASSPGGVVGTEAFF
DNA: TGTGCCAGCAGCCCCGGGGGAGTTGTGGGCACTGAAGCTTTCTTT

size: -
V: TRBV29-1
D: -
J: TRBJ2-7
CDR3: CSVSPQECSYEQYF
DNA: TGCAGCGTTTCCCCACAGGAGTGCTCCTACGAGCAGTACTTC

size: once
V: TRBV20-1
D: -
J: TRBJ1-2
CDR3: CSAREGSYDYTF
DNA: TGCAGTGCCAGGGAGGGTTCGTATGACTACACCTTC

size: -
V: TRBV2
D: -
J: TRBJ2-3
CDR3: CASTAGEADTQYF
DNA: TGTGCCAGCACTGCCGGAGAAGCAGATACGCAGTATTTT

size: -
V: TRBV7-3
D: -
J: TRBJ1-6
CDR3: CASSPSVTDSPLHF
DNA: TGTGCCAGCAGCCCTAGTGTTACGGATTCACCCCTCCACTTT

size: few
V: TRBV28
D: TRBD1
J: TRBJ1-4
CDR3: CASSLGTGYEKLFF
DNA: TGTGCCAGCAGTTTAGGGACAGGGTATGAAAAACTGTTTTTT

size: many
V: TRBV5-1
D: TRBD2
J: TRBJ2-1
CDR3: CASSLTGGGYNEQFF
DNA: TGTGCCAGCAGCCTGACGGGCGGGGGGTACAATGAGCAGTTCTTC

size: few
V: TRBV20-1
D: -
J: TRBJ1-1
CDR3: CSAPERQQLEAFF
DNA: TGCAGTGCCCCCGAGCGCCAGCAACTTGAAGCTTTCTTT

size: few
V: TRBV7-9
D: TRBD1
J: TRBJ2-5
CDR3: CASSSRDRGRKTQYF
DNA: TGTGCCAGCAGCTCCCGGGACAGGGGCAGGAAGACCCAGTACTTC

size: few
V: TRBV11-2
D: -
J: TRBJ2-4
CDR3: CASSLVAAPYGQYF
DNA: TGTGCCAGCAGCTTAGTGGCAGCCCCCTACGGGCAGTACTTC

size: -
V: TRBV29-1
D: TRBD2
J: TRBJ2-7
CDR3: CSVEKGTSGTSSYNEQYF
DNA: TGCAGCGTGGAAAAAGGGACTAGCGGAACCAGCTCCTACAATGAGCAGTACTTC

size: few
V: TRBV3-1
D: -
J: TRBJ2-7
CDR3: CATTSGSSYEQYF
DNA: TGTGCCACTACCTCCGGGTCATCCTACGAGCAGTACTTC

size: few
V: TRBV4-1
D: TRBD2
J: TRBJ2-3
CDR3: CASTQTSGVGDTQYF
DNA: TGCGCCAGCACCCAGACTAGCGGGGTTGGAGATACGCAGTATTTT